What follows is one T cell receptor (beta chain) and its context. Primers included in the PCR were 60 Vbeta and 13 Jbeta primers. Generated by immunoSEQ multiplex PCR, the TCRdb table keeps only in-frame clones and is missing some. The data contain about 110,000 clones, roughly 70% of them singletons. This entry comes from a study of cytomegalovirus exposure and HLA in healthy donors. This TCR came from a man aged 40-49 years in good health and CMV-seronegative. The sequenced sample consisted of PBMCs.

DNA of the CDR3: TGTGCCAGCAGACCGGGAGCCCGGGCCCATGAGCAGTTCTTC. It yields the protein CASRPGARAHEQFF. V and J are TRBV28 and TRBJ2-1; a weak D match, TRBD2 (6 bases). The ends were cut back, 6 bases at V and 8 bases at J, with 17 bases in the middle. This CDR3 is 14 amino acids long. The germline V gene has CDR1 MDHEN and CDR2 SYDVKM.